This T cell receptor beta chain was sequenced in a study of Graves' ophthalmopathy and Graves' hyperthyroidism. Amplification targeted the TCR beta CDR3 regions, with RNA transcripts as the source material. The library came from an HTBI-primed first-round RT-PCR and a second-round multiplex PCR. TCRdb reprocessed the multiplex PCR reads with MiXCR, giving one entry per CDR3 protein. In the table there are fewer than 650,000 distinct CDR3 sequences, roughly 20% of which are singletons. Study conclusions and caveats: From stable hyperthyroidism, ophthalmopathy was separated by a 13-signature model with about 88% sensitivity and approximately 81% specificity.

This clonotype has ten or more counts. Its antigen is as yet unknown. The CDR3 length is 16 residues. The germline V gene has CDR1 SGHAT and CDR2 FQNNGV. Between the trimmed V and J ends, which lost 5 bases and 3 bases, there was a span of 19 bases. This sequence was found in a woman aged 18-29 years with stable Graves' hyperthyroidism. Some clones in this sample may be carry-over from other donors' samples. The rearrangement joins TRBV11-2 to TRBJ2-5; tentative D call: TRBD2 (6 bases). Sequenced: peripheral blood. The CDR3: CASSPLSRGRKETQYF. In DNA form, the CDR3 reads TGTGCCAGCAGCCCCCTCAGTCGGGGGAGGAAAGAGACCCAGTACTTC.